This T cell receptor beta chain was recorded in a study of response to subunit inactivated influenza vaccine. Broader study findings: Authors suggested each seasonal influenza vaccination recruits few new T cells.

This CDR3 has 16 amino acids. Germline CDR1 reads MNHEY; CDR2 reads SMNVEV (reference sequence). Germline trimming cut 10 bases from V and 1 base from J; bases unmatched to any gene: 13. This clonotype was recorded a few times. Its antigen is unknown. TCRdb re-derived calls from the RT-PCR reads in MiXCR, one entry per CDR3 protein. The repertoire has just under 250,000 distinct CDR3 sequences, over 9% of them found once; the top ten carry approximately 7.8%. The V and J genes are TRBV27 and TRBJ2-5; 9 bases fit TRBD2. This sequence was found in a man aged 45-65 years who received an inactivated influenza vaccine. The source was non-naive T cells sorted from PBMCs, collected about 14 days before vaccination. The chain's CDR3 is CATPSPAGGLQETQYF. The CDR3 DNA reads TGTGCCACCCCAAGTCCAGCGGGGGGACTCCAAGAGACCCAGTACTTC.